The 21 T cell receptor beta chains presented below share a single source sample, sequenced in a study of shared clonotypes between healthy human individuals. TCRdb's table, derived via immunoSEQ multiplex PCR, lists solely in-frame clones and lacks some. The table shows 150,000 to 200,000 clones, with 85% to 95% occurring only once. The sequenced sample consisted of naive CD4+ T cells sorted from blood. Subset denoted: CD45RA+ positively selected. The receptors derive from a woman under 40 in good health.

The genes are TRBV2 and TRBJ2-7; D unclear. The CDR3 runs to 14 residues. The V end was cut by 6 bases, the J end by 0 bases, with 12 bases between. Germline V gene data show CDR1 as SNHLY and CDR2 as FYNNEI. The CDR3 DNA follows: TGTGCCAGCAGGAGGCATGCCACCTCCTACGAGCAGTACTTC. This codes for CASRRHATSYEQYF.

The chain employs TRBV9 and TRBJ2-7, with D perhaps matching TRBD1 or TRBD2 (5 bases each). V was cut by 3 bases and J by 5 bases, with 15 bases left in between. This CDR3 spans 14 amino acids. Germline CDR1 SGDLS, CDR2 YYNGEE. In DNA, the CDR3 is TGTGCCAGCAGCGCTGGGTTAAGGGGAGACGAGCAGTACTTC. It specifies CASSAGLRGDEQYF. The full variable domain, its missing parts supplied by reference TRBV9 and TRBJ2-7, is DSGVTQTPKHLITATGQRVTLRCSPRSGDLSVYWYQQSLDQGLQFLIQYYNGEERAKGNILERFSAQQFPDLHSELNLSSLELGDSALYFCASSAGLRGDEQYFGPGTRLTVT.

V usage is TRBV27 and J usage is TRBJ2-7; 8 positions agree with TRBD2. The CDR3 runs to 15 residues. Germline trimming cut 2 bases from V and 3 bases from J; bases unmatched to any gene: 6. The germline CDR1 and CDR2 sequences are MNHEY and SMNVEV (reference sequence). CDR3 sequence reads: CASSLTAGAHYEQYF. Written as DNA, the CDR3 is TGTGCCAGCAGTTTAACAGCGGGAGCTCACTACGAGCAGTACTTC.

The chain recombines TRBV5-1 with TRBJ2-1, with TRBD2 matching 10 bases. The CDR3 is made up of 15 amino acids. Germline values: CDR1 SGHRS, CDR2 YFSETQ. The V and J ends lost 0 bases and 7 bases, in that order; junction bases with no gene match: 4. The CDR3 region is CASSLVLAGLNEQFF. The CDR3 DNA is TGCGCCAGCAGCTTGGTACTAGCGGGATTGAATGAGCAGTTCTTC.

This clone is a singleton in its sample. The genes are TRBV30 and TRBJ1-2, with 7 bases matching TRBD1. CDR1 and CDR2 (germline): GTSNPN, SVGIG (reference sequence). The CDR3 covers 15 residues. V was pared by 8 bases and J by 4 bases, with 16 bases of the junction left unmatched. The CDR3 DNA reads TGTGCCCGGGGGCAGGGGGACCTGCCTTCCTATGGCTACACCTTC. As protein: CARGQGDLPSYGYTF.

This chain connects TRBV4-1 to TRBJ1-1; D remains ambiguous. CDR3 length equals 19 residues. CDR1 MGHRA and CDR2 YSYEKL come from the germline V gene. Deletions cut 1 base from V and 0 bases from J, with 21 bases between. The CDR3 here is CASSQGLLRRPNMNTEAFF. The CDR3 DNA is TGCGCCAGCAGCCAAGGCCTTTTAAGGCGGCCTAATATGAACACTGAAGCTTTCTTT.

The chain combines TRBV28 with TRBJ2-1; D is unclear. Trimming cost V 3 bases and J 8 bases, with 11 bases left between them. Germline V CDR1 and CDR2: MDHEN, SYDVKM. CDR3 length: 13 amino acids. CDR3 nucleotide sequence: TGTGCCAGCAGTTTTGGGTGGTCGGATGAGCAGTTCTTC. Its protein product is CASSFGWSDEQFF.

V usage is TRBV7-9 and J usage is TRBJ2-7; D is unresolved. The V end lost 5 bases, the J end lost 6 bases, and 5 bases lay between the germline ends. This CDR3 is 10 amino acids long. The germline CDR1 and CDR2 sequences are SEHNR and FQNEAQ (reference sequence). The CDR3: CASSPLEQYF. The CDR3 DNA sequence: TGTGCCAGCAGCCCCCTCGAGCAGTACTTC.

The chain links TRBV28 to TRBJ1-3, with D possibly matching TRBD1 (5 bases). CDR3 length equals 14 residues. The germline CDR1 and CDR2 sequences are MDHEN and SYDVKM. With 6 bases removed from V and 0 bases from J, the gap between germline ends came to 9 bases. The CDR3 DNA follows: TGTGCCAGCAGAACAGGTCTCTCTGGAAACACCATATATTTT. It specifies CASRTGLSGNTIYF. Complete variable domain (other parts from reference TRBV28 and TRBJ1-3): DVKVTQSSRYLVKRTGEKVFLECVQDMDHENMFWYRQDPGLGLRLIYFSYDVKMKEKGDIPEGYSVSREKKERFSLILESASTNQTSMYLCASRTGLSGNTIYFGEGSWLTVV.

The gene calls are TRBV19 and TRBJ1-5, with a weak D call TRBD1 (6 bases). Trimming pared 8 bases from V and 5 bases from J, leaving 13 bases between. This CDR3 contains 13 residues. Germline values: CDR1 LNHDA, CDR2 SQIVND (reference sequence). The CDR3 loop is CASCQDRDQPQHF. CDR3 coding DNA: TGTGCCAGTTGCCAGGACAGAGATCAGCCCCAGCATTTT.

V gene TRBV5-1 combines with J gene TRBJ2-1, with 12 bases identical to TRBD2. The CDR3 is 16 residues long. V lost 3 bases and J lost 6; bases outside the gene matches: 7. In germline, CDR1 is SGHRS, CDR2 YFSETQ. The CDR3 here is CASSWTTSGSLNEQFF. For the CDR3, the DNA is TGCGCCAGCAGCTGGACGACTAGCGGGAGCCTCAATGAGCAGTTCTTC.

The V and J genes are TRBV7-9 and TRBJ1-2; TRBD1 agrees at 8 bases. Trimming cost V 1 base and J 4 bases; bases outside gene matches: 8. This CDR3 spans 16 amino acids. The germline V gene has CDR1 SEHNR and CDR2 FQNEAQ (reference sequence). This CDR3 is CASSLGGQGFIYGYTF. CDR3 bases: TGTGCCAGCAGCTTAGGAGGACAGGGATTTATCTATGGCTACACCTTC.

V is TRBV27 and J is TRBJ2-7; D might be TRBD2 (7 bases). V lost 5 bases, J lost 13 bases, and 24 bases lay in between. The CDR3 is made up of 14 amino acids. The V gene's germline CDR1 is MNHEY and CDR2 SMNVEV (reference sequence). The CDR3 sequence is CASSTYREGGLSYF. DNA of the CDR3: TGTGCCAGCAGTACCTACAGGGAGGGGGGGCTTTCTTACTTC.

The V gene is TRBV6-6, the J gene TRBJ2-7, with a possible D match to TRBD1 (5 bases). The germline V gene encodes CDR1 MNHNY and CDR2 SVGAGI (reference sequence). The length of the CDR3 is 14 residues. V lost 0 bases and J lost 1, with 7 bases in between. The CDR3 region is CASSYSRASYEQYF. The DNA of the CDR3 is TGTGCCAGCAGTTACTCCAGGGCTTCCTACGAGCAGTACTTC.

The chain couples TRBV4-2 to TRBJ2-7; perhaps TRBD2 as D (6 bases). The CDR3 runs to 18 residues. Trimming pared 0 bases from V and 2 bases from J, leaving 20 bases between. Germline V gene data show CDR1 as LGHNA and CDR2 as YNFKEQ. This CDR3 is CASSQDWRAELIPYEQYF. For the CDR3, the DNA is TGTGCCAGCAGCCAAGATTGGAGGGCAGAACTTATCCCCTACGAGCAGTACTTC.

The rearrangement links TRBV18 to TRBJ2-6; unclear D gene. Trimming removed 5 bases from V and 1 base from J, with 15 bases in between. Germline loops: CDR1 KGHSH, CDR2 LQKENI. The CDR3 spans 17 residues. Here the CDR3 reads CASSSQRFESGANVLTF. CDR3 bases: TGTGCCAGCTCATCACAGAGGTTCGAGTCTGGGGCCAACGTCCTGACTTTC.

This sequence joins TRBV5-1 and TRBJ2-1; TRBD2 aligns across 12 bases. This CDR3 region has 16 residues. V was clipped by 0 bases and J by 7 bases; unmatched bases: 5. In germline, CDR1 is SGHRS, CDR2 YFSETQ. The chain's CDR3 is CASSLASGRARNEQFF. The CDR3 DNA follows: TGCGCCAGCAGCTTGGCTAGCGGGAGGGCCAGGAATGAGCAGTTCTTC.

The V and J genes are TRBV6-6 and TRBJ1-1; 7 bases line up with TRBD1. The J segment lost 9 bases and the V segment lost 6 bases, leaving 7 bases of the junction unmatched. The CDR3 totals 12 residues. Germline CDR1 reads MNHNY; CDR2 reads SVGAGI (reference sequence). The CDR3 DNA sequence: TGTGCCAGCAGCCCTCCAGGGGGAAAAGCTTTCTTT. Encoded protein: CASSPPGGKAFF.

The V and J genes are TRBV16 and TRBJ2-1; D not resolved. The CDR3 covers 13 residues. Deletions cut 2 bases from V and 3 bases from J, with 5 bases between. Germline loops: CDR1 KGHSY, CDR2 FQNENV. This CDR3 reads CASSQGGYNEQFF. In DNA, the CDR3 is TGTGCCAGCAGCCAAGGCGGCTACAATGAGCAGTTCTTC.

The chain carries TRBV2 and TRBJ1-2, with a tentative D call TRBD1 (6 bases). This CDR3 has 14 residues. Germline V lookup: CDR1 SNHLY, CDR2 FYNNEI. V was clipped by 3 bases and J by 5 bases, with 13 bases between them. CDR3 region: CASSDGGRAYGYTF. CDR3 sequence (DNA): TGTGCCAGCAGTGATGGGGGCAGGGCTTATGGCTACACCTTC.

Comments on this clone: The missing conserved phenylalanine or tryptophan at the end of this CDR3 makes a read error likely. Because the CDR3's place on the DNA is in doubt, the DNA is left out and the CDR3 is given as listed by TCRdb. This sequence joins TRBV25-1 and TRBJ1-1; no DNA check was done on the table's D call, TRBD1. Germline V gives CDR1 MGHDK, CDR2 SYGVNS. The CDR3 spans 8 amino acids, including both terminal residues. The CDR3 spells CASSELTG.